The sequence of this TCR beta chain was determined in a study of spatial heterogeneity in lung cancer. TCRdb called the 5' RACE reads again in MiXCR, with one record for every CDR3 protein. In the table there are tens of thousands of distinct CDR3 sequences, approximately 20% of which are singletons. Noted time point: sample taken at primary tumor resection. Sequencing covered unsorted whole RNA taken from tumor, nontumor lung or frozen PBMC. Donors were roughly 72 untreated early-stage non-small cell lung cancer patients. CDR3 length: 14 amino acids. CDR1 and CDR2 from the germline V gene are MNHEY and SVGAGI. The V end was cut by 7 bases, the J end by 1 base, with 13 bases between.

J is TRBJ1-2 and V is TRBV6-5, with D perhaps TRBD1 (6 bases). This sample comprised PBMCs, obtained at surgery. The receptor comes from a male donor with early-stage non-small cell lung cancer. CDR3 residues: CASTTTGYNYGYTF. CDR3 sequence (DNA): TGTGCCAGCACCACGACAGGATATAACTATGGCTACACCTTC.